Below, one TCR beta chain is given with its context. The antigen it binds to is not known. No base quality values were provided; no much bigger clone lies one nucleotide off. Libraries were built with the immunoSEQ multiplex PCR assay. For most patients, genomic DNA was isolated using the Qiagen DNeasy Blood and Tissue Kit and was shipped frozen to Adaptive Biotechnologies for TCR sequencing. For most patients, high-throughput TCR-beta CDR3 sequencing of genomic DNA was performed by Adaptive Biotechnologies. On the study's bioinformatics: Adaptive's ImmunoSEQ software supplied the TCR sequencing data for roughly 17 patients, while MiXCR and VDJtools were used to process three other patients. CD4 versus CD8 sorting errors were corrected by removing sequences found in both subsets at a frequency ratio below 5:1. CDR3 nucleotide sequences shared by donor and recipient were removed because the origin of these sequences could not be assigned. Alloreactive clones required at least 2-fold expansion over unstimulated cells and minimum CFSE-low frequency of 0.002% (template counts) or 0.001% (read counts). Mappable clones were those detected in sequenced pre-transplant spleen, lymph node, or MLR CFSE-low populations of the donor or recipient. The cumulative frequency of alloreactive clones was calculated as a percentage of all sequences, weighted by copy number. As stored in TCRdb, this immuneACCESS dataset retains in-frame rearrangements with V and J assigned. A fraction of the clones does not appear; measured against another copy, unresolved V genes explain less than half of the discrepancy, and the remainder lacks a known reason. V, J and clone size derive from that table, while D and trimming were established from the DNA sequence. Here the sample has more than 95,000 clones; about nine tenths occur a single time. Of the sample, roughly 0.2% falls within the top ten clones.

From its cysteine to its phenylalanine, the CDR3 spans 16 amino acids. Just the 48-base CDR3 DNA is kept, in frame starting at base 1. The V end loses 5 bases and the J end loses 0 bases, and a stretch of 14 bases separates them. CDR1 and CDR2, looked up from the germline V gene (reference sequence), are LNHNV and YYDKDF. This specimen comes from a study of graft-versus-host responses after intestinal transplantation (dated by TCRdb to 2020 to 2022). The study in broad terms: The transplants that recipients received were multivisceral, liver-intestinal, or isolated intestinal. Every recipient was given anti-thymocyte globulin induction, followed by approximately 3 years of maintenance tacrolimus and steroids. Bulk TCR-beta CDR3 sequencing was used to track graft-versus-host and host-versus-graft alloreactive T cell clones in the graft, circulation and bone marrow after intestinal transplantation. Alloreactive clones were identified by sequencing pre-transplant mixed lymphocyte reaction products and comparing these products with unstimulated pre-transplant donor and recipient T cells. The cohort enrolled around 25 intestinal transplant recipients including one retransplant, and a few patients lacking pretransplant specimens were excluded. A peak of at least 4% donor T cells among recipient peripheral blood mononuclear cells was the definition used for donor T cell macrochimerism. Instead of going to the commercial service, samples from a few later patients were sequenced in-house on an Illumina MiSeq and processed with MiXCR. Study-level results and caveats: The conclusions were limited by the relatively low number and heterogeneity of the intestinal transplant patients. GvH clones were detected in recipient bone marrow, and some of these GvH clones were observed earlier in ileal mucosa or blood, consistent with an intestinal mucosal origin. In the allografts of patients with donor T cell macrochimerism, GvH to HvG T cell clonal ratios were high. Early after transplant, peak levels of circulating GvH clones were found to be associated with declines in HvG clones.

The time point label, as the study defines it: cells obtained before transplantation from donor or recipient. CD3+CD4+ and CD3+CD8+ populations were FACS-sorted from unstimulated pre-transplant donor and recipient cells taken from spleen or lymph nodes. This receptor was identified in a human donor who received an intestinal transplant. The starting material was unstimulated CD4+ T cells sorted from spleen or lymph node cells, obtained before intestinal transplant. The chain links TRBV15 with TRBJ2-1, with a weak D call of TRBD2 (5 bases match). The DNA sequence is given as TGTGCCACCAGCCCGACCCTAGGAGGCTCCTACAATGAGCAGTTCTTC. Its translation reads: CATSPTLGGSYNEQFF. Extended through the reference TRBV15 and TRBJ2-1 proteins, this CDR3 yields the full variable domain: DAMVIQNPRYQVTQFGKPVTLSCSQTLNHNVMYWYQQKSSQAPKLLFHYYDKDFNNEADTPDNFQSRRPNTSFCFLDIRSPGLGDTAMYLCATSPTLGGSYNEQFFGPGTRLTVL.